This T cell receptor (beta chain) was captured in a study of regulatory T cells in long-lasting Graves disease. Time point of the sample: newly diagnosed GD, antithyroid drugs for less than 3 months. From PBMCs, RNA was extracted and then used to make the TCR library. There are a few counts of this clonotype. Arm-PCR of CDR3 regions with iRepertoire HTBI primers generated TCR beta libraries. TCRdb called the multiplex PCR reads again in MiXCR, with one record for every CDR3 protein. The sample records about 220,000 distinct CDR3 sequences, roughly 18% being singletons. The same specimen was also included in a second study, on T cells in Graves' hyperthyroidism and ophthalmopathy.

The receptor's source is a woman in her 30s with Graves disease. Sequenced material: peripheral blood mononuclear cells (PBMCs), taken at new diagnosis, from a patient treated with antithyroid drugs.

The CDR3 loop is CASSAGGVARADTQYF. DNA of the CDR3: TGTGCCAGCAGCGCCGGGGGCGTCGCCCGGGCAGATACGCAGTATTTT. The chain joins TRBV9 to TRBJ2-3; D tentatively fits TRBD1 or TRBD2 (6 bases each). Germline CDR1 SGDLS, CDR2 YYNGEE. Trimming took 3 bases from V and 4 from J, leaving 18 bases between them. The CDR3 has 16 residues. Full variable domain (remainder filled in from reference TRBV9 and TRBJ2-3): DSGVTQTPKHLITATGQRVTLRCSPRSGDLSVYWYQQSLDQGLQFLIQYYNGEERAKGNILERFSAQQFPDLHSELNLSSLELGDSALYFCASSAGGVARADTQYFGPGTRLTVL.